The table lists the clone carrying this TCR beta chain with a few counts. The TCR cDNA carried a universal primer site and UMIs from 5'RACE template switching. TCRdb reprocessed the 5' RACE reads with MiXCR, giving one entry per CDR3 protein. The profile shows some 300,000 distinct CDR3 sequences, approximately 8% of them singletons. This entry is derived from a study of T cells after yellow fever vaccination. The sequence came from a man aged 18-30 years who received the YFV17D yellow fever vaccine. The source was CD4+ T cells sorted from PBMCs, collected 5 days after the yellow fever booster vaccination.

CDR3 amino acids: CAISGTSGGALDTQYF. CDR3 nucleotides: TGTGCCATCAGCGGGACTAGCGGGGGGGCCTTGGATACGCAGTATTTT. This chain connects TRBV10-3 to TRBJ2-3; the match to TRBD2 covers 16 bases. This CDR3 spans 16 amino acids. Germline-derived CDR1 and CDR2 are ENHRY and SYGVKD. V gave up 6 bases and J gave up 6 bases; unmatched junction bases: 6.